This T cell receptor (beta chain) is drawn from a study of T cells after posttransplantation cyclophosphamide. Trimming took 5 bases from V and 3 from J; bases not matched to a gene: 6. Germline lookup yields CDR1 MDHEN and CDR2 SYDVKM. The CDR3 has 14 amino acids. Comments on this clone: Its antigen is not identified.

The study, taken as a whole, reports: Donor-recipient repertoire similarity was low at 1-2 months, rising over year one. Skin or GI-infiltrating T cells shared few TRB sequences with blood. Recipient CMV seropositivity and CMV reactivation strongly tracked TRB clonality.

The assay was immunoSEQ multiplex PCR, and TCRdb's table has in-frame clones only and misses some. The table lists 2,500 to 3,000 clones, approximately 70% of them singletons. The TCR sequence derives from a man younger than 45 with a blood cancer, CMV-positive, and with a related stem cell donor. The chain joins TRBV28 to TRBJ1-2, with 7 bases lining up with TRBD1. Specimen: PBMCs. CDR3 nucleotides: TGTGCCAGCAGTGAATACAGGGGCCACTATGGCTACACCTTC. This gives the protein CASSEYRGHYGYTF.